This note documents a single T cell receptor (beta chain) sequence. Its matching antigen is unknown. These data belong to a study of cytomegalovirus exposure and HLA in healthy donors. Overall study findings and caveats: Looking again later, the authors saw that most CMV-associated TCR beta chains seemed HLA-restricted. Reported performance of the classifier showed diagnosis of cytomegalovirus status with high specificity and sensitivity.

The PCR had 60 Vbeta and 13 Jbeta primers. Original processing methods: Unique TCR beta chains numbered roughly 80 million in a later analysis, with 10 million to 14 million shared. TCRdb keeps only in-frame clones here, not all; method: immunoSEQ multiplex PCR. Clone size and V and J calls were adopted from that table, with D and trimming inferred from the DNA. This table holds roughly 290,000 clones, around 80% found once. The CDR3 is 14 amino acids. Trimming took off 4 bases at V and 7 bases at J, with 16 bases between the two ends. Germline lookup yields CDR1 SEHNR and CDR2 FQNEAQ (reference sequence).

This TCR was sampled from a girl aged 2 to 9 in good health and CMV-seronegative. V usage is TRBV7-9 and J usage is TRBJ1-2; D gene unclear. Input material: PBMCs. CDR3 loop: CASSWVIGGLGYTF. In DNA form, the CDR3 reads TGTGCCAGCAGCTGGGTCATCGGTGGACTTGGCTACACCTTC.